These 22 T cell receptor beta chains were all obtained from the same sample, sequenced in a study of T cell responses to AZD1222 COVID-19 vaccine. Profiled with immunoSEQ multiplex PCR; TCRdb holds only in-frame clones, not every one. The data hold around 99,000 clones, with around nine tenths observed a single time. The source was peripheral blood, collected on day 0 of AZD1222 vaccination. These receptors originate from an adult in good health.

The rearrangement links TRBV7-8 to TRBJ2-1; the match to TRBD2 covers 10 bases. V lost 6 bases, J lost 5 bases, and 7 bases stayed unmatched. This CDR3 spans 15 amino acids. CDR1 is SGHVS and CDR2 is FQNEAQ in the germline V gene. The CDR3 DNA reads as TGTGCCAGCAGAGCAGGGACTAGCGATGACAATGAGCAGTTCTTC. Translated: CASRAGTSDDNEQFF.

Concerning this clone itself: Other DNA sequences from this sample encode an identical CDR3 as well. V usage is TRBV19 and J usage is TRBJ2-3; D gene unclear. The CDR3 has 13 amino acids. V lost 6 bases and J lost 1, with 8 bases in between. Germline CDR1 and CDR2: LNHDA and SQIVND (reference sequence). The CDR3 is CASSITGTDTQYF. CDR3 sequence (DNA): TGTGCCAGTAGCATTACAGGCACAGATACGCAGTATTTT.

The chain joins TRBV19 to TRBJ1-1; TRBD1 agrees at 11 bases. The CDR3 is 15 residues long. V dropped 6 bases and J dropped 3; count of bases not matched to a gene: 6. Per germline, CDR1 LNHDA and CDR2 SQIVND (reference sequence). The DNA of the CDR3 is TGTGCCAGTAGACTCCGGGACAGGGGGGACACTGAAGCTTTCTTT. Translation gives CASRLRDRGDTEAFF.

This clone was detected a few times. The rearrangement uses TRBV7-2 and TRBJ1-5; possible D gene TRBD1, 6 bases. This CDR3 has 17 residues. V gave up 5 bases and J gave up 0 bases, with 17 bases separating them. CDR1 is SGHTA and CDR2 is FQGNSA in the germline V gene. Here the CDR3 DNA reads TGTGCCAGCAGCCCTTATCAGGGGAGAGATAGCAATCAGCCCCAGCATTTT. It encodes CASSPYQGRDSNQPQHF.

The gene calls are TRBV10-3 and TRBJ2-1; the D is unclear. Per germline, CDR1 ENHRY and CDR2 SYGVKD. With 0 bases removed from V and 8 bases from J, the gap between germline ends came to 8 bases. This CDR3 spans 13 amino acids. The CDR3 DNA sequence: TGTGCCATCAGTGAGTCCGGTATCGATGAGCAGTTCTTC. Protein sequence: CAISESGIDEQFF.

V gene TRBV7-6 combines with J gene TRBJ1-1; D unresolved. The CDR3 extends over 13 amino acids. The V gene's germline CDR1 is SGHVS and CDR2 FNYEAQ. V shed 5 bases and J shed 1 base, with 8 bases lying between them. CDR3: CASSVRQNTEAFF. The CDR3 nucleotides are TGTGCCAGCAGCGTTAGACAGAACACTGAAGCTTTCTTT.

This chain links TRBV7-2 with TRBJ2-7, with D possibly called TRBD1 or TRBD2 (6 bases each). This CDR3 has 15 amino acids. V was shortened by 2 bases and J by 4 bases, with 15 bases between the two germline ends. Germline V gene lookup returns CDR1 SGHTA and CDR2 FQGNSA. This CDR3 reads CASSLRGAGSYEQYF. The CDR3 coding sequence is TGTGCCAGCAGCTTAAGGGGGGCAGGGTCGTACGAGCAGTACTTC.

CDR3 nucleotide sequence: TGTGCCAGCAGCCTAGGACAGCGGGGCACTGAAGCTTTCTTT. As protein: CASSLGQRGTEAFF. The rearrangement links TRBV5-6 to TRBJ1-1; D may be TRBD1 (6 bases). The length of the CDR3 is 14 residues. The germline gives CDR1 SGHDT, CDR2 YYEEEE. The V end lost 4 bases, the J end lost 4 bases, and 14 bases lay between the germline ends.

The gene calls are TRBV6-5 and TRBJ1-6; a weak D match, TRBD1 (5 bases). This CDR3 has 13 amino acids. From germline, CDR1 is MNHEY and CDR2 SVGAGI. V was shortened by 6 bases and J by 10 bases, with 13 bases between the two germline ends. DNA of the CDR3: TGTGCCAGCAGAGACAGAGTTCTCTCACCCCTCCACTTT. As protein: CASRDRVLSPLHF.

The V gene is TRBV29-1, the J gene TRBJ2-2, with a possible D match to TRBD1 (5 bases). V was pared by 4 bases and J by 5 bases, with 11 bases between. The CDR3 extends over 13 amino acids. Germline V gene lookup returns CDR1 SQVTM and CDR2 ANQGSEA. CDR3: CSVGAGRTGELFF. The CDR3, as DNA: TGCAGCGTTGGGGCAGGGCGGACCGGGGAGCTGTTTTTT.

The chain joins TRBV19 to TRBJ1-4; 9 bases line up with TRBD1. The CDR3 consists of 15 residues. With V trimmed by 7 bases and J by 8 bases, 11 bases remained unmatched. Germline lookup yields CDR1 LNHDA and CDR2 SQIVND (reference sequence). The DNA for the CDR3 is TGTGCCAGTACCACCGGACAGGGGTTTTTGGAAAAACTGTTTTTT. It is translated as CASTTGQGFLEKLFF.

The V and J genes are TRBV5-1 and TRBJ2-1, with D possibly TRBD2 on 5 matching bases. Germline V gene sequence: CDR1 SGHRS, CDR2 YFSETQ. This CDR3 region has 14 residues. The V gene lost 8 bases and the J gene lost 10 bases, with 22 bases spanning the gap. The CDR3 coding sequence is TGCGCCAGTTCAACCGGGATGGGGTCTATGGAGCAGTTCTTC. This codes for CASSTGMGSMEQFF.

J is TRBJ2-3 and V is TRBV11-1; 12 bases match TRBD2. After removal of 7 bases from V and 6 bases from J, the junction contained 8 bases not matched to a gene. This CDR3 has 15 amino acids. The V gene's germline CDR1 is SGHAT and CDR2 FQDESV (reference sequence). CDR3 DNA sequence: TGTGCCAGCACCCGGCTAGCGGGGGGGCCGGATACGCAGTATTTT. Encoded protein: CASTRLAGGPDTQYF.

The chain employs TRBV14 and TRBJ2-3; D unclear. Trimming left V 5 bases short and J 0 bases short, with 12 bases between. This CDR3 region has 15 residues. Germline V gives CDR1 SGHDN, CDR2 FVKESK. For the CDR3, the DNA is TGTGCCAGCAGCGGGTGGGCGGACAGCACAGATACGCAGTATTTT. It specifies CASSGWADSTDTQYF.

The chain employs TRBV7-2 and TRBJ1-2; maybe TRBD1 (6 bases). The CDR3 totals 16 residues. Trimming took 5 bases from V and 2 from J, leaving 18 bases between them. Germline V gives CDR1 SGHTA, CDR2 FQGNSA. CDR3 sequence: CASSPRPGARNYGYTF. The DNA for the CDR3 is TGTGCCAGCAGCCCCAGACCGGGGGCGAGAAACTATGGCTACACCTTC.

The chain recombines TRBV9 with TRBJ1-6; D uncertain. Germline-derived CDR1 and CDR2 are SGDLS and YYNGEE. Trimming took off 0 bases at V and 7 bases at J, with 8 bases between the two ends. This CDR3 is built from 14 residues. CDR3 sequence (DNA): TGTGCCAGCAGCGTAGGGAACAAGAATTCACCCCTCCACTTT. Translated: CASSVGNKNSPLHF.

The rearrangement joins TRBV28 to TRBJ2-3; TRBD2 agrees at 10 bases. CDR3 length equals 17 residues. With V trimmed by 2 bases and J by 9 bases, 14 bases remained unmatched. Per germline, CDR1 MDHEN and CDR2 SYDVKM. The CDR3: CASSLGLGSTSGSTQYF. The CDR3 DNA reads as TGTGCCAGCAGTTTAGGACTTGGGTCGACTAGCGGGTCCACGCAGTATTTT.

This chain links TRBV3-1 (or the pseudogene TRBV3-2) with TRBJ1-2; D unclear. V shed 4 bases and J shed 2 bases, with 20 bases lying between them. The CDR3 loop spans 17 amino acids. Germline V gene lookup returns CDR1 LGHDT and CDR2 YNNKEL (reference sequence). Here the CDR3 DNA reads TGTGCCAGCAGCCCAACCGGGTCCTCCTTCACCAACTATGGCTACACCTTC. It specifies CASSPTGSSFTNYGYTF.

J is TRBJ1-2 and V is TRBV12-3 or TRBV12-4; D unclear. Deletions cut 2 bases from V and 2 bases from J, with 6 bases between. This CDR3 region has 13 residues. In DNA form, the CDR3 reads TGTGCCAGCAGTTTACAGGAAAACTATGGCTACACCTTC. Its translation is CASSLQENYGYTF.

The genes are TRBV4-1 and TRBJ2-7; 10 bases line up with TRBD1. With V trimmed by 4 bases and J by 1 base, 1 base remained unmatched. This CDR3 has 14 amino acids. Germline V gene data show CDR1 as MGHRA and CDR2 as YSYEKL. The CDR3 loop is CASSRDRGSYEQYF. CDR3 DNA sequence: TGCGCCAGCAGCCGGGACAGGGGATCCTACGAGCAGTACTTC.

The CDR3, as DNA: TGTGCCAGCAGCCTACCGGAAGGACTGCACTCCTACGAGCAGTACTTC. Amino acids: CASSLPEGLHSYEQYF. The genes are TRBV7-2 and TRBJ2-7; possibly TRBD2 for D (5 bases). Trimming cost V 5 bases and J 0 bases, with 17 bases left between them. The CDR3 extends over 16 amino acids. Germline values: CDR1 SGHTA, CDR2 FQGNSA.

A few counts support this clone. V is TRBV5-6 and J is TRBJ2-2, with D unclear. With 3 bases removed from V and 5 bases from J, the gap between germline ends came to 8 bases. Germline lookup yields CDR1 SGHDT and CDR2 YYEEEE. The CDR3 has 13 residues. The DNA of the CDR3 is TGTGCCAGCAGCTCCGCTCGGACCGGGGAGCTGTTTTTT. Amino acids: CASSSARTGELFF.